These 19 T cell receptor beta chains originate from one sample sequenced in a study of T cells in Graves' hyperthyroidism and ophthalmopathy. Amplified TCR beta CDR3 regions derived from RNA transcripts. The primer set for the first-round RT-PCR of the TCR CDR3 was HTBI. TCRdb independently ran MiXCR on the multiplex PCR reads; one entry per CDR3 protein. The repertoire holds 90,000 to 120,000 distinct CDR3 sequences, with 16% as singletons. The sample consisted of blood. These receptors all stem from a woman aged 45-65 years with Graves' hyperthyroidism.

In its sample, this clonotype was seen many times. This chain joins TRBV29-1 and TRBJ1-1; no clear D gene. The V and J ends lost 4 bases and 7 bases respectively, with 13 bases between them. The CDR3 totals 12 residues. CDR1 is SQVTM, CDR2 ANQGSEA, per germline. CDR3 coding DNA: TGCAGCGTTGTTGACGGTGGGGTTGAAGCTTTCTTT. It yields the protein CSVVDGGVEAFF.

This clonotype was detected many times. The chain employs TRBV3-1 and TRBJ2-2; tentatively, D is TRBD1 (6 bases). The CDR3 loop spans 13 amino acids. Trimming removed 3 bases from V and 6 bases from J, with 8 bases in between. The germline V gene encodes CDR1 LGHDT and CDR2 YNNKEL (reference sequence). For the CDR3, the DNA is TGTGCCAGCAGCCACAGGGGTTCCGGGGAGCTGTTTTTT. Translated: CASSHRGSGELFF.

This clonotype was seen ten or more times. This chain links TRBV6-1 with TRBJ2-7, with 7 positions matching TRBD1. Germline loops: CDR1 MNHNS, CDR2 SASEGT. With 5 bases clipped from V and 3 bases from J, the junction kept 7 bases outside the gene matches. This CDR3 is built from 14 residues. This CDR3 is CASSYEDRYYEQYV. CDR3 nucleotide sequence: TGTGCCAGCAGTTATGAGGACAGGTACTACGAGCAGTACGTC.

This clonotype was found many times. The rearrangement links TRBV29-1 to TRBJ2-3; no clear D. CDR1 and CDR2 (germline): SQVTM, ANQGSEA. V lost 4 bases, J lost 0 bases, and 11 bases lay in between. The CDR3 is 14 residues long. CDR3 in DNA: TGCAGCGTTGTGCGGCCTCCTAGCACAGATACGCAGTATTTT. Encoded protein: CSVVRPPSTDTQYF.

The sample holds many counts of this clonotype. The chain couples TRBV6-6 to TRBJ2-5, with a tentative D call TRBD2 (5 bases). The ends were cut back, 0 bases at V and 5 bases at J, with 13 bases in the middle. The CDR3 sequence is 15 residues long. Germline V lookup: CDR1 MNHNY, CDR2 SVGAGI (reference sequence). CDR3 DNA: TGTGCCAGCAGTTACTCGCGCGGAGCGGAGGAGACCCAGTACTTC. This encodes CASSYSRGAEETQYF.

This chain connects TRBV20-1 to TRBJ1-2; D is perhaps TRBD1 (6 bases). Trimming shortened V by 3 bases and J by 4 bases, and 12 bases separated the two germline ends. This CDR3 has 13 amino acids. Per germline, CDR1 DFQATT and CDR2 SNEGSKA (reference sequence). DNA of the CDR3: TGCAGTGCTAGTGGGGGGGCTGGCTATGGCTACACCTTC. Encoded protein: CSASGGAGYGYTF.

Concerning this clonotype: Being one base from a much bigger clone, this may be a read error. This sequence joins TRBV6-1 and TRBJ2-1, with D maybe TRBD2 (6 bases). CDR1 is MNHNS and CDR2 is SASEGT in the germline V gene. The CDR3 length is 16 residues. CDR3 residues: CASSDVPAGSYNEQLF. The CDR3 DNA is TGTGCCAGCAGTGATGTCCCAGCGGGCTCCTACAATGAGCAGCTCTTC.

This clonotype was picked up a small number of times. This chain connects TRBV28 to TRBJ2-4, with D hard to call. The CDR3 is 14 amino acids. Trimming took 5 bases from V and 6 from J, leaving 14 bases between them. CDR1 is MDHEN, CDR2 SYDVKM, per germline. This CDR3 reads CASSTTFDGNIQYF. Written as DNA, the CDR3 is TGTGCCAGCAGTACGACGTTTGACGGAAACATTCAGTACTTC.

This clonotype occurred many times. V gene TRBV30 combines with J gene TRBJ1-1; TRBD1 might be the D (5 bases). The CDR3 is 14 amino acids. V was shortened by 8 bases and J by 0 bases, with 16 bases between the two germline ends. Germline loops: CDR1 GTSNPN, CDR2 SVGIG (reference sequence). The CDR3 sequence: CARINGGMNTEAFF. As DNA, the CDR3 is TGTGCCCGGATAAACGGGGGGATGAACACTGAAGCTTTCTTT.

The chain joins TRBV7-9 to TRBJ2-1; D may be TRBD1 or TRBD2 (5 bases each). Trimming stripped 5 bases from V and 7 bases from J, with 15 bases between. The CDR3 extends over 14 amino acids. Per the germline V gene, CDR1 is SEHNR and CDR2 is FQNEAQ (reference sequence). CDR3 DNA sequence: TGTGCCAGCAGCCCCGGGGCAGGGTCAAATGAGCAGTTCTTC. Amino acids: CASSPGAGSNEQFF. Together with reference TRBV7-9 and TRBJ2-1, the CDR3 gives the full variable domain: DTGVSQNPRHKITKRGQNVTFRCDPISEHNRLYWYRQTLGQGPEFLTYFQNEAQLEKSRLLSDRFSAERPKGSFSTLEIQRTEQGDSAMYLCASSPGAGSNEQFFGPGTRLTVL.

The table lists this clonotype with many counts. This rearrangement joins TRBV10-3 to TRBJ1-1; D call uncertain. From germline, CDR1 is ENHRY and CDR2 SYGVKD. This CDR3 region has 14 residues. V lost 1 base to trimming and J lost 1 base, with 7 bases between them. The CDR3 region is CAISEFKGNTEAFF. In nucleotides, the CDR3 is TGTGCCATCAGTGAGTTTAAGGGGAACACTGAAGCTTTCTTT.

This clonotype was counted only a few times. The V call is TRBV28, the J call TRBJ2-7; no firm D call. Per germline, CDR1 MDHEN and CDR2 SYDVKM. This CDR3 spans 13 amino acids. The V end lost 5 bases, the J end lost 2 bases, and 10 bases lay between the germline ends. CDR3 protein: CASSPPAAYEQYV. CDR3 DNA: TGTGCCAGCAGTCCCCCGGCAGCCTACGAGCAGTACGTC.

On this clonotype itself: One end of the junction varies from germline; a read error may be responsible. V gene TRBV7-3 combines with J gene TRBJ2-3; D is possibly TRBD1 or TRBD2 (5 bases each). This CDR3 contains 13 residues. Germline CDR1 is SGHTA and CDR2 is FQGTGA. In DNA, the CDR3 is TGTGCCAGCAGGGGGCCTAGCACAGATACGCAATATTTT. It yields the protein CASRGPSTDTQYF.

This clonotype has a count of ten or more. This chain connects TRBV20-1 to TRBJ2-1; 11 nucleotides match TRBD2. Germline CDR1 DFQATT, CDR2 SNEGSKA (reference sequence). V gave up 4 bases and J gave up 6 bases; unmatched junction bases: 8. This CDR3 is built from 15 residues. CDR3 residues: CSATKGGLAANEQFF. The CDR3 nucleotides read TGCAGTGCTACAAAGGGGGGACTAGCGGCCAATGAGCAGTTCTTC.

The chain employs TRBV20-1 and TRBJ2-1; the D gene is possibly TRBD1 (7 bases). From germline, CDR1 is DFQATT and CDR2 SNEGSKA (reference sequence). The CDR3 spans 14 residues. V lost 1 base to trimming and J lost 8 bases, with 15 bases between them. This CDR3 is CSARGQGGRDEQFF. The CDR3 nucleotides read TGCAGTGCTAGAGGGCAGGGGGGTCGCGATGAGCAGTTCTTC.

This clonotype was seen repeatedly, ten times or more. The CDR3 spells CSARDFRKTKITDQDPYNEQFF. CDR3 DNA: TGCAGTGCTAGAGATTTCCGAAAAACTAAAATCACCGACCAAGACCCCTACAATGAGCAGTTCTTC. The gene calls are TRBV20-1 and TRBJ2-1; D uncertain. Trimming took off 0 bases at V and 2 bases at J, with 32 bases between the two ends. The length of the CDR3 is 22 residues. Germline V gene sequence: CDR1 DFQATT, CDR2 SNEGSKA (reference sequence).

This clonotype occurred many times. V and J are TRBV18 and TRBJ2-1; D is unclear. Trimming left V 3 bases short and J 8 bases short, with 11 bases between. This CDR3 is 13 amino acids long. CDR1 KGHSH and CDR2 LQKENI come from the germline V gene. The CDR3 DNA is TGTGCCAGCTCACCGGCTCACGACGATGAGCAGTTCTTC. As protein: CASSPAHDDEQFF.

This clonotype was counted ten times or more. J is TRBJ1-1 and V is TRBV7-9; D uncertain. The CDR3 length is 13 residues. The V and J ends lost 3 bases and 1 base respectively, with 6 bases between them. The germline V gene encodes CDR1 SEHNR and CDR2 FQNEAQ (reference sequence). The CDR3 region is CASSLDENTEAFF. The DNA for the CDR3 is TGTGCCAGCAGCTTGGATGAGAACACTGAAGCTTTCTTT.

This clonotype was found many times. The V call is TRBV6-6, the J call TRBJ2-1; 9 positions match TRBD2. Germline V CDR1 and CDR2: MNHNY, SVGAGI (reference sequence). The CDR3 contains 18 residues. V trimming: 0 bases; J trimming: 8 bases; junction bases outside the gene matches: 14. CDR3 nucleotide sequence: TGTGCCAGCAGTTACTCGAAAGTTGGGCGGGAGGGCCAGGATGAGCAGTTCTTC. This encodes CASSYSKVGREGQDEQFF.